This T cell receptor beta chain was observed in a study of tumor and adjacent non-tumor tissue in lung cancer listed by TCRdb under 2018. In terms of the full investigation: Of the cohort, roughly 12 patients had adenocarcinoma, 2 had squamous cell carcinoma and 1 had small cell lung cancer. For each patient, one tumor sample and one normal lung sample were taken, giving about 31 paired specimens that underwent TCRbeta CDR3 sequencing. The study compared bulk TCRbeta repertoires between lung tumor tissue and matched distant non-tumor lung tissue from over twelve lung cancer patients. The approximately 15 patients were aged roughly 30 to 80 years, included around ten men and 5 women, and had TNM stage I to III disease. In total, sequencing yielded over 95 million productive TCRbeta reads, which works out to an average of approximately 4.1 million reads per sample.

As concerns this clonotype: The antigen it recognizes is unknown. Base quality data are lacking; no much larger clone is found one base away.

RNA was extracted from bulk unsorted tissue and checked for quality with a NanoDrop ND-1000 and an Agilent 2100. Donors were newly diagnosed lung cancer patients admitted for thoracic surgery in China between August and November 2014, without prior chemotherapy. The study excluded patients who had received radiotherapy or chemotherapy before or who had another cancer at the same time. Pieces of surgical tissue measuring about 1-2 cm3 were kept in RNAlater solution and held at -80 degrees C until needed. V sheds 4 bases and J sheds 6 bases, leaving 24 bases between their ends. From the germline V gene, CDR1 is SQVTM and CDR2 is ANQGSEA. Spanning cysteine to phenylalanine, the CDR3 consists of 16 amino acids. This entry keeps only the CDR3 DNA: 48 bases, framed from base 1. To prepare the library, multiplex PCR was applied. For sequencing, an Illumina HiSeq 2500 was employed. TCRbeta libraries were constructed through three rounds of nested PCR with primers (Table S4) according to protocols modified from ARM-PCR. PCR products of 200-500 bp were gel-excised and purified with the QIAquick gel extraction kit before sequencing. In the authors' own workflow: Trimmomatic was used to clean the reads, FLASH was used to merge the reads into complete CDR3 sequences, and MiTCR was used to assign the reads to V(D)J germline segments. VDJtools was used to compute clonal diversity as the inverse Simpson's index. A read counted as productive if the sequence was in-frame and lacked a premature stop codon. TCRdb itself trimmed the public reads at Q25 with fastp, ran MiXCR and retained productive beta chains. Rows matching on CDR3 protein sequence are summarized as one entry with the most common DNA and genes. TCRdb's processing, not the authors' own work, is the source of the V and J calls. This sample is represented by under 150,000 distinct CDR3 sequences; approximately 66% of them were singletons. 15% to 20% of the sample is in the top ten clones.

The research as a whole found: TCR diversity was significantly higher in younger patients, and greater tumor TCR diversity was associated with shorter overall survival and shorter disease-free survival. Because peripheral blood was not sequenced, the blood TCRbeta repertoires of the lung cancer patients in the study went unexamined. Only about 15 patients were in the cohort, and the authors stated that larger samples and more detailed clinical data are needed. A significantly larger cumulative share of the repertoire was made up by the top 100 clones in normal lung than in tumor tissue. TCR diversity (inverse Simpson) was significantly higher in tumor than in normal lung tissue (around 450 vs 150, P = 0.0075, Mann-Whitney U test). Neither the sequencing platform nor unique molecular identifiers are mentioned in the methods.

This receptor was obtained from a man between 60 and 75 years old with small cell lung cancer. Source material: lung tumor tissue. The chain was built from TRBV29-1 and TRBJ1-1; the D gene is perhaps TRBD1, on 6 matching bases. The nucleotide sequence is TGCAGCGTTGTTAAGAGGACCAGGGGTTGGCACGCTGAAGCTTTCTTT. It encodes CSVVKRTRGWHAEAFF. Full variable domain (CDR3 extended with the reference TRBV29-1 and TRBJ1-1 proteins): SAVISQKPSRDICQRGTSLTIQCQVDSQVTMMFWYRQQPGQSLTLIATANQGSEATYESGFVIDKFPISRPNLTFSTLTVSNMSPEDSSIYLCSVVKRTRGWHAEAFFGQGTRLTVV.